The 27 T cell receptor beta chains reported below all come from one sample, sequenced in a study of T cell responses to AZD1222 COVID-19 vaccine. Only in-frame clones appear in the TCRdb table, and some are missing; sequencing was by immunoSEQ multiplex PCR. In the table there are some 120,000 clones, roughly 89% of which are singletons. The sample consisted of peripheral blood, taken on day 0 of AZD1222 vaccination. These receptors all stem from an adult in good health.

V is TRBV18 and J is TRBJ1-5; 7 positions agree with TRBD1. Trimming cost V 6 bases and J 3 bases; bases outside gene matches: 2. Germline values: CDR1 KGHSH, CDR2 LQKENI. The CDR3 is 13 amino acids. CDR3 in DNA: TGTGCCAGCTCGGGGACAGTCAATCAGCCCCAGCATTTT. This translates into CASSGTVNQPQHF.

The J gene is TRBJ2-7, the V gene TRBV3-1 (or the pseudogene TRBV3-2), with a weak D call TRBD2 (6 bases). This CDR3 spans 15 amino acids. The germline gives CDR1 LGHDT, CDR2 YNNKEL (reference sequence). The V end was cut by 3 bases, the J end by 3 bases, with 15 bases between. CDR3 in amino acids: CASSQAPGLYYEQYF. CDR3 sequence (DNA): TGTGCCAGCAGCCAGGCGCCGGGACTGTACTACGAGCAGTACTTC.

The chain has TRBV30 and TRBJ2-2, with 8 bases fitting TRBD1. Trimming took 3 bases from V and 5 from J; bases not matched to a gene: 8. Per germline, CDR1 GTSNPN and CDR2 SVGIG (reference sequence). The CDR3 totals 15 residues. CDR3 region: CAWSAGTGPTGELFF. CDR3 DNA sequence: TGTGCCTGGAGCGCCGGGACAGGCCCTACCGGGGAGCTGTTTTTT.

The chain has TRBV27 and TRBJ2-7, with D possibly TRBD2 on 6 matching bases. The CDR3 consists of 14 residues. CDR1 and CDR2 from the germline V gene are MNHEY and SMNVEV (reference sequence). V shed 7 bases and J shed 2 bases, with 15 bases lying between them. CDR3 bases: TGTGCCAGCACCCCTGGCGGGGCACCCTACGAGCAGTACTTC. Translation: CASTPGGAPYEQYF.

The genes are TRBV5-4 and TRBJ2-3; TRBD2 might be the D (6 bases). V lost 4 bases to trimming and J lost 4 bases, with 10 bases between them. CDR3 length: 13 residues. From germline, CDR1 is SGHNT and CDR2 YYREEE (reference sequence). In DNA form, the CDR3 reads TGTGCCAGCAGCGGGGAGGTTGCAGATACGCAGTATTTT. As protein: CASSGEVADTQYF.

The rearrangement uses TRBV5-1 and TRBJ2-5; 8 bases agree with TRBD1. The CDR3 is made up of 14 amino acids. CDR1 is SGHRS, CDR2 YFSETQ, per germline. J was trimmed by 5 bases and V by 1 base; bases with no gene match: 4. DNA for the CDR3: TGCGCCAGCAGCTTGACAGGGGGTTATGAGACCCAGTACTTC. This encodes CASSLTGGYETQYF.

The chain joins TRBV27 to TRBJ2-1, with D hard to call. The CDR3 contains 12 residues. The germline V and J ends were trimmed by 5 bases and 4 bases, with 6 bases remaining between them. Germline V gene sequence: CDR1 MNHEY, CDR2 SMNVEV (reference sequence). CDR3 nucleotides: TGTGCCAGCAGTCCCCGATACAATGAGCAGTTCTTC. The encoded protein is CASSPRYNEQFF.

The chain has TRBV5-5 and TRBJ2-4; D may correspond to TRBD1 or TRBD2 (5 bases each). V was shortened by 0 bases and J by 3 bases, with 13 bases between the two germline ends. CDR1 and CDR2 (germline): SGHKS, YYEKEE (reference sequence). The CDR3 covers 16 residues. The CDR3 bases are TGTGCCAGCAGCTTGGATTGGAGTGGGGGCAAAAACATTCAGTACTTC. This sequence encodes CASSLDWSGGKNIQYF.

The chain joins TRBV19 to TRBJ1-2; no firm D call. CDR3 size: 14 residues. Looked up from germline, CDR1 is LNHDA and CDR2 is SQIVND (reference sequence). V gave up 3 bases and J gave up 3 bases, with 11 bases separating them. CDR3: CASSIFGTDYGYTF. DNA of the CDR3: TGTGCCAGTAGTATTTTCGGCACAGACTATGGCTACACCTTC.

The V call is TRBV10-3, the J call TRBJ2-7; the match to TRBD2 covers 8 bases. The V segment lost 5 bases and the J segment 6 bases; nucleotides outside the gene matches: 12. The CDR3 is 15 amino acids. The germline V gene encodes CDR1 ENHRY and CDR2 SYGVKD. Here the CDR3 DNA reads TGTGCCATCAGTACCTCTAGCGGGTTCAAAAGCGAGCAGTACTTC. Encoded protein: CAISTSSGFKSEQYF.

The genes are TRBV7-6 and TRBJ1-2; 8 bases are shared with TRBD1. V gave up 5 bases and J gave up 4 bases; unmatched junction bases: 9. The CDR3 loop spans 15 amino acids. Per germline, CDR1 SGHVS and CDR2 FNYEAQ. The CDR3 reads CASSPGTGGFYGYTF. The CDR3 bases are TGTGCCAGCAGCCCTGGGACAGGAGGATTCTATGGCTACACCTTC.

This clone was recorded only once. This chain joins TRBV27 and TRBJ1-2, with 7 positions matching TRBD1. J was trimmed by 7 bases and V by 5 bases; bases with no gene match: 7. CDR1 MNHEY and CDR2 SMNVEV come from the germline V gene (reference sequence). The CDR3 consists of 13 residues. Here the CDR3 DNA reads TGTGCCAGCAGTCCAGGGGGAGGGGGTGGCTACACCTTC. Amino acids: CASSPGGGGGYTF.

V usage is TRBV13 and J usage is TRBJ1-1, with D hard to call. The CDR3 totals 13 residues. CDR1 and CDR2 from the germline V gene are PRHDT and FYEKMQ (reference sequence). CDR3 amino acids: CPPSLDVTDGAFF. The DNA of the CDR3 is TGTCCCCCTTCCCTGGACGTTACCGACGGCGCTTTCTTT.

The rearrangement joins TRBV9 to TRBJ2-6; D not resolved. V was trimmed by 6 bases and J by 3 bases, leaving 7 bases between them. CDR3 size: 13 residues. The germline gives CDR1 SGDLS, CDR2 YYNGEE. The CDR3 nucleotides are TGTGCCAGCAAACCAGATGGGGCCAACGTCCTGACTTTC. Protein product: CASKPDGANVLTF.

The rearrangement joins TRBV9 to TRBJ2-2; D uncertain. CDR3 length: 13 amino acids. Trimming shortened V by 0 bases and J by 6 bases, and 6 bases separated the two germline ends. The V gene's germline CDR1 is SGDLS and CDR2 YYNGEE. CDR3 in DNA: TGTGCCAGCAGCGTAGTACGATCCGGGGAGCTGTTTTTT. It specifies CASSVVRSGELFF.

V is TRBV19 and J is TRBJ2-3; 7 bases agree with TRBD1. V shed 4 bases, J shed 2 bases, and the junction held 9 bases outside the gene matches. The CDR3 loop spans 16 amino acids. Germline values: CDR1 LNHDA, CDR2 SQIVND (reference sequence). In nucleotides, the CDR3 is TGTGCCAGTAGTACTGGACAGGTCCCATCCACAGATACGCAGTATTTT. Translated, it gives CASSTGQVPSTDTQYF. The variable domain in full, with the rest retrieved from reference TRBV19 and TRBJ2-3, is DGGITQSPKYLFRKEGQNVTLSCEQNLNHDAMYWYRQDPGQGLRLIYYSQIVNDFQKGDIAEGYSVSREKKESFPLTVTSAQKNPTAFYLCASSTGQVPSTDTQYFGPGTRLTVL.

This chain connects TRBV30 to TRBJ1-4, with 7 bases that match TRBD1. CDR3 size: 12 residues. CDR1 and CDR2 from the germline V gene are GTSNPN and SVGIG (reference sequence). The V and J ends lost 8 bases and 4 bases, in that order; junction bases with no gene match: 4. The CDR3 is CARGQSNEKLFF. The CDR3 coding sequence is TGTGCCCGGGGACAGAGTAATGAAAAACTGTTTTTT.

This chain uses TRBV5-8 with TRBJ1-6, with TRBD1 as a possible D gene (6 bases). CDR1 SGHTS and CDR2 YDEGEE come from the germline V gene. V was cut by 4 bases and J by 1 base, with 12 bases left in between. CDR3 length: 16 residues. The CDR3 sequence: CASSPGDKSYNSPLHF. For the CDR3, the DNA is TGTGCCAGCAGCCCAGGGGACAAGTCCTATAATTCACCCCTCCACTTT.

The genes are TRBV27 and TRBJ1-4; D is uncertain. Between the trimmed V and J ends, which lost 4 bases and 0 bases, there was a span of 9 bases. The CDR3 totals 15 residues. The germline CDR1 and CDR2 sequences are MNHEY and SMNVEV (reference sequence). The CDR3 is CASSYGHATNEKLFF. For the CDR3, the DNA is TGTGCCAGCAGTTATGGTCATGCAACTAATGAAAAACTGTTTTTT.

This clone was counted only a few times. The V and J genes are TRBV7-2 and TRBJ1-5; D remains ambiguous. The CDR3 runs to 17 residues. Trimming stripped 5 bases from V and 1 base from J, with 18 bases between. Germline CDR1 is SGHTA and CDR2 is FQGNSA. CDR3: CASSPSRTIGSNQPQHF. The DNA for the CDR3 is TGTGCCAGCAGCCCCTCCAGGACTATCGGAAGCAATCAGCCCCAGCATTTT.

V is TRBV3-1 (or the pseudogene TRBV3-2) and J is TRBJ2-7, with a tentative D call TRBD1 (6 bases). Germline CDR1 reads LGHDT; CDR2 reads YNNKEL (reference sequence). V gave up 8 bases and J gave up 5 bases, with 16 bases separating them. CDR3 length equals 13 residues. The CDR3 nucleotides are TGTGCCAGCGTACGGACAGATTCAAACGAGCAGTACTTC. Translated, it gives CASVRTDSNEQYF.

The rearrangement uses TRBV29-1 and TRBJ1-1; D not resolved. The germline V gene has CDR1 SQVTM and CDR2 ANQGSEA. Trimming took 1 base from V and 1 from J, leaving 10 bases between them. CDR3 length: 14 residues. The CDR3 DNA follows: TGCAGCGTTGAAGGAGGAAAGACGAACACTGAAGCTTTCTTT. Encoded protein: CSVEGGKTNTEAFF.

The chain uses TRBV4-2 and TRBJ1-1; no definite D call. The CDR3 has 14 residues. Per the germline V gene, CDR1 is LGHNA and CDR2 is YNFKEQ. Trimming stripped 0 bases from V and 8 bases from J, with 13 bases between. CDR3 nucleotides: TGTGCCAGCAGCCAAGAGCTGAGCGACCGGGAAGCTTTCTTT. This translates into CASSQELSDREAFF.

The rearrangement links TRBV15 to TRBJ1-5; no firm D call. CDR3 size: 15 residues. Germline CDR1 LNHNV, CDR2 YYDKDF (reference sequence). Trimming left V 1 base short and J 1 base short, with 8 bases between. As DNA, the CDR3 is TGTGCCACCAGCAGAGTTACAATGAGCAATCAGCCCCAGCATTTT. Translating gives CATSRVTMSNQPQHF.

The V and J genes are TRBV18 and TRBJ1-2; 8 nucleotides align to TRBD1. V gave up 3 bases and J gave up 4 bases; unmatched junction bases: 4. The germline gives CDR1 KGHSH, CDR2 LQKENI. The CDR3 runs to 14 residues. CDR3: CASSPGQDPYGYTF. In DNA form, the CDR3 reads TGTGCCAGCTCACCGGGACAGGATCCCTATGGCTACACCTTC.

The chain joins TRBV5-1 to TRBJ2-6; D is perhaps TRBD1 (5 bases). Trimming cost V 7 bases and J 3 bases, with 11 bases left between them. Germline V gene lookup returns CDR1 SGHRS and CDR2 YFSETQ. The CDR3 consists of 14 residues. In DNA, the CDR3 is TGCGCCAGCGGCAGGGAAAGTGGGGCCAACGTCCTGACTTTC. This sequence encodes CASGRESGANVLTF.

The CDR3 sequence is CASSIPTTGRLREAFF. For the CDR3, the DNA is TGTGCCAGTAGTATTCCGACTACAGGGAGGCTAAGGGAAGCTTTCTTT. The chain couples TRBV19 to TRBJ1-1, with D maybe TRBD1 (6 bases). Trimming pared 3 bases from V and 8 bases from J, leaving 22 bases between. The V gene's germline CDR1 is LNHDA and CDR2 SQIVND (reference sequence). This CDR3 is 16 amino acids long.